This T cell receptor (beta chain) was recovered during a study of T cell changes during pregnancy in multiple sclerosis. Here immunoSEQ multiplex PCR was the method, and the copy in TCRdb shows in-frame clones only, minus some. This table holds fewer than 110,000 clones, 92% found once. The CDR3 totals 13 residues. After removal of 6 bases from V and 1 base from J, the junction contained 1 base not matched to a gene. Germline V gene data show CDR1 as SNHLY and CDR2 as FYNNEI. The material sequenced was peripheral blood, taken after pregnancy. The chain carries TRBV2 and TRBJ2-5; 8 bases line up with TRBD2. This sequence originates from a female donor with multiple sclerosis, enrolled in a pregnancy study. In DNA form, the CDR3 reads TGTGCCAGCAGGACTAGCGCCCAAGAGACCCAGTACTTC. It is translated as CASRTSAQETQYF.